This T cell receptor (beta chain) was observed in a study of T-cell reconstitution after alpha-beta-depleted transplantation in children. The junction had 9 bases not matched to a gene; V was cut back by 4 bases and J by 3 bases. The CDR3 has 16 amino acids. The germline gives CDR1 DFQATT, CDR2 SNEGSKA (reference sequence). The TCRbeta library was prepared with unique molecular identifiers. In TCRdb, the PCR reads were re-called with MiXCR into one record per CDR3 protein. The sample comprises 400,000 to 500,000 distinct CDR3 sequences, about a tenth of which are singletons, and approximately 5% rests with the top ten. This clonotype was seen more than once but under ten times.

This clonotype was obtained from a human donor who donated a stem cell graft to a child with acute myeloid leukemia. The chain uses TRBV20-1 and TRBJ2-1; 10 bases match TRBD2. The material was PBMCs from the stem cell graft donor, obtained from the stem cell graft. Written as DNA, the CDR3 is TGCAGTGCTAAGAATCCAGCGGGGGGGCTCTACAATGAGCAGTTCTTC. It is translated as CSAKNPAGGLYNEQFF.